Sequencing of this TCR beta chain was carried out in a study of shared clonotypes between healthy human individuals. Overall study context: Samples came from two female and a few male donors aged 18 to 49. Study-wide points: Relative to memory subsets, naive subsets generally showed larger estimated richness. Among donors, the sharing of clonotypes was expected to be influenced by sequencing depth.

Germline CDR1 reads MDHEN; CDR2 reads SYDVKM. The V gene end was trimmed by 6 bases and the J gene end by 0 bases; junction bases not matched to a gene: 17. The CDR3 spans 19 residues. Notes on this clone: Its antigen is not known.

As processed by the authors: Filtering of immunoSEQ junctional sequences could not match full-length read filtering. The protocol was immunoSEQ multiplex PCR, while the TCRdb copy is restricted to in-frame clones and leaves out a portion. That table is the source of V, J and clone size, and D and trimming were worked out from the DNA. The table includes approximately 110,000 clones, less than 75% detected once. Sequencing used memory CD8+ T cells sorted from blood. Indicated subset: CD45RO+ cells pooled with CCR7-negative TemRA cells. The sequence was obtained from a woman aged 25 to 39 in good health. The V and J genes are TRBV28 and TRBJ1-1; 9 positions agree with TRBD1. This CDR3 reads CASSSDPGQGKSLNTEAFF. The CDR3 bases are TGTGCCAGCAGCTCCGACCCGGGACAGGGTAAATCTTTGAACACTGAAGCTTTCTTT.